Here is one T cell receptor (beta chain) with its context. Its specificity is not known. The time point denotes: week 47, end of study. All doses held 300 ug of mutant IDH1 20-mer peptide, with topical imiquimod. Diagnosis in the donors showed new WHO grade 3 or 4 astrocytomas that were IDH1-mutant and ATRX-lost. The sample comes from a study of a mutant IDH1 vaccine in newly diagnosed glioma. Turning to the study itself: Held at week 35, visit V12 was the safety follow-up, and visit V13 followed at week 47. Study-level points and caveats: Seemingly, top peripheral T cell clonotype changes bore no relation to pseudoprogression. Vaccine-induced responses were seen in 93.3% of patients, spanning several MHC alleles.

Sequenced by immunoSEQ multiplex PCR; TCRdb stores in-frame clones only, minus some. The sample gives 30,000 to 45,000 clones, 75% of which show up once; about 8.9% is in the top ten. V dropped 0 bases and J dropped 0 bases, with 14 bases sitting between them. The CDR3 loop spans 17 amino acids. Germline V gene sequence: CDR1 SGHAT, CDR2 FQNNGV. The chain carries TRBV11-2 and TRBJ1-1; D might be TRBD1 (6 bases). The material sequenced was PBMCs, taken from a glioma patient whose treatment included an IDH1 peptide vaccine. This clonotype originated in a man aged 35 to 55 with glioma. This CDR3 reads CASSLEGHHSMNTEAFF. The CDR3 bases are TGTGCCAGCAGCTTAGAGGGACACCATTCTATGAACACTGAAGCTTTCTTT.